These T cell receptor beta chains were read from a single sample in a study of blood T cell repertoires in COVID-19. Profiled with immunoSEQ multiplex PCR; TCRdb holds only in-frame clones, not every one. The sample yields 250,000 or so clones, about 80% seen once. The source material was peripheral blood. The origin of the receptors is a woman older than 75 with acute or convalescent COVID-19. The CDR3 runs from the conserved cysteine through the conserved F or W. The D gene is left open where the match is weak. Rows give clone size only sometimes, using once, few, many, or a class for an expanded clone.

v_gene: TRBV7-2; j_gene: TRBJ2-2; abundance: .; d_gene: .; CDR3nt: TGTGCCAGCAGCTTAGGAGGCGGAGTGAACACCGGGGAGCTGTTTTTT; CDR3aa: CASSLGGGVNTGELFF
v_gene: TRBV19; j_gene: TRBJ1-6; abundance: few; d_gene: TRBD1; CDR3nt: TGTGCCAGTAGGGTCGGGACAGATAATTCACCCCTCCACTTT; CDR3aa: CASRVGTDNSPLHF
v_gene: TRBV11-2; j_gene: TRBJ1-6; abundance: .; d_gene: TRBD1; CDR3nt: TGTGCCAGCAGCTTGGGGACAGGGGGCATTTCACCCCTCCACTTT; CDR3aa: CASSLGTGGISPLHF
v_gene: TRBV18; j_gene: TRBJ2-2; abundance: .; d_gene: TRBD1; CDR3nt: TGTGCCAGCTCACCACTCGAGACAGGGGCCACCACCGGGGAGCTGTTTTTT; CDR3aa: CASSPLETGATTGELFF
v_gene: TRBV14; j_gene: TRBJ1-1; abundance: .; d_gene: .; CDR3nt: TGTGCCAGCAGCTCAGGGTTGGGCACTGAAGCTTTCTTT; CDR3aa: CASSSGLGTEAFF
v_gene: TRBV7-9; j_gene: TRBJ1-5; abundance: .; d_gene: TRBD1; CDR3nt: TGTGCCAGCAGCTTAAACGGACAGGGGTACAATCAGCCCCAGCATTTT; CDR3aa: CASSLNGQGYNQPQHF
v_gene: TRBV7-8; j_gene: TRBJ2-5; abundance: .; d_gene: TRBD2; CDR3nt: TGTGCCAGCAGCTTAATAGCGGGACGCCGGGAGACCCAGTACTTC; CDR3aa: CASSLIAGRRETQYF
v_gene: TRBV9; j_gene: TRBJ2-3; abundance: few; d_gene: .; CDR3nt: TGTGCCAGCAGCGTAGTGGCGGGGACCACAGATACGCAGTATTTT; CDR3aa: CASSVVAGTTDTQYF
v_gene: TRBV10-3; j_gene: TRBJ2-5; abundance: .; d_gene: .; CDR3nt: TGTGCCATCGGTTACAGCGGACAAGAGACCCAGTACTTC; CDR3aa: CAIGYSGQETQYF
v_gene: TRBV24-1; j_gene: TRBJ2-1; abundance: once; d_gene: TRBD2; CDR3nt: TGTGCCACCAGTGACCCAGGGACTAGCGGGATCAATTACAATGAGCAGTTCTTC; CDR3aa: CATSDPGTSGINYNEQFF
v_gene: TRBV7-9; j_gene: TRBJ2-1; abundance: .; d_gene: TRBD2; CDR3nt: TGTGCCAGCAGCAGACAGGGCCCTAGCGGGATCGCTGAGCAGTTCTTC; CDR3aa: CASSRQGPSGIAEQFF
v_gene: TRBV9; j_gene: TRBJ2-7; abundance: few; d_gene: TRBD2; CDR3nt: TGTGCCAGCAGCGCCGGGACTAGACCTCAGGCGCAGTACTTC; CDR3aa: CASSAGTRPQAQYF
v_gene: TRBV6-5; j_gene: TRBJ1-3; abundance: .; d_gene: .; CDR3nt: TGTGCCAGCACCCACAGGCGCGGAAACACCATATATTTT; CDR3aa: CASTHRRGNTIYF
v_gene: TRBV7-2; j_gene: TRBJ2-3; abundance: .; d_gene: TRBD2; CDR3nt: TGTGCCAGCAGCTTAGCCGGACTAGCGGTTGCGCATACGCAGTATTTT; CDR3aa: CASSLAGLAVAHTQYF
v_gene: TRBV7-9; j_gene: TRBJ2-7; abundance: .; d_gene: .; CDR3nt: TGTGCCAGCAGCTTTGGGCGGGGGCCCTACGAGCAGTACTTC; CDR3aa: CASSFGRGPYEQYF
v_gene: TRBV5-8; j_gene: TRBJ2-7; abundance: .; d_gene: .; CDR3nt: TGTGCCAGCAGCTTGGAGAGGTCCTACTCCTACGAGCAGTACTTC; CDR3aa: CASSLERSYSYEQYF
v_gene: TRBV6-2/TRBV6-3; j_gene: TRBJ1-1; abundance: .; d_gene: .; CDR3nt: TGTGCCAGCAGTTACCTTCAGGGAATGGCCACGAACACTGAAGCTTTCTTT; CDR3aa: CASSYLQGMATNTEAFF
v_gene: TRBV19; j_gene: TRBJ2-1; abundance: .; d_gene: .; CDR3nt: TGTGCCAGTAGTCCTACTAGTAGCTCCTACAATGAGCAGTTCTTC; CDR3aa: CASSPTSSSYNEQFF
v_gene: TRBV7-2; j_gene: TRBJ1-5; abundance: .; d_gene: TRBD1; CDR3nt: TGTGCCAGCAGCCCCGACAGGGACCAGCCCCAGCATTTT; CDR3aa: CASSPDRDQPQHF
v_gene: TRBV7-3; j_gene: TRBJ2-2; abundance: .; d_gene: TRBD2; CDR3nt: TGTGCCAGCAGCTCCACTCCGGGACTAGTTAACACCGGGGAGCTGTTTTTT; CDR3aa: CASSSTPGLVNTGELFF